The 23 T cell receptor beta chains below all came from one sample that was sequenced in a study of T cells after yellow fever vaccination. TCRdb re-derived calls from the 5' RACE reads in MiXCR, one entry per CDR3 protein. The repertoire consists of approximately 12,000 distinct CDR3 sequences, with 4.9% occurring once and the leading ten covering 40% to 60%. The specimen comprised PBMCs, either bulk or a sorted T-cell subset (CD4+, CD8+, memory, or dextramer-sorted; not recorded which), sampled 45 days after the yellow fever booster vaccination. Receptors originate from a man between 25 and 39 years old who received the YFV17D yellow fever vaccine.

This clonotype has ten or more counts. CDR3 DNA sequence: TGTGCCAGCAGTGTGACCCACGAGCAGTACTTC. Its translation is CASSVTHEQYF. The rearrangement links TRBV25-1 to TRBJ2-7; D not resolved. V gave up 4 bases and J gave up 5 bases, with 6 bases separating them. This CDR3 spans 11 amino acids. Germline CDR1 reads MGHDK; CDR2 reads SYGVNS.

This clonotype was picked up many times. The genes are TRBV20-1 and TRBJ2-1, with a tentative D call TRBD2 (6 bases). The CDR3 is 13 residues long. Germline-derived CDR1 and CDR2 are DFQATT and SNEGSKA (reference sequence). The V gene lost 1 base and the J gene lost 14 bases, with 18 bases spanning the gap. CDR3 amino acids: CSARGGSGVLEFF. The DNA of the CDR3 is TGCAGTGCTAGAGGGGGGTCGGGGGTGCTTGAGTTCTTC.

This clonotype turned up a few times. The chain combines TRBV5-1 with TRBJ2-7, with D tentatively TRBD2 (5 bases). The CDR3 runs to 16 residues. CDR1 SGHRS and CDR2 YFSETQ come from the germline V gene. V was shortened by 3 bases and J by 2 bases, with 18 bases between the two germline ends. CDR3 region: CASSYGPRKRAYEQYF. The CDR3 DNA follows: TGCGCCAGCAGCTACGGACCAAGGAAGAGGGCCTACGAGCAGTACTTC.

This clonotype was seen repeatedly, ten times or more. V usage is TRBV19 and J usage is TRBJ2-1; 7 nucleotides match TRBD2. The germline V gene encodes CDR1 LNHDA and CDR2 SQIVND (reference sequence). This CDR3 is built from 16 residues. V lost 6 bases to trimming and J lost 4 bases; unmatched junction nucleotides: 12. The CDR3 region has the DNA TGTGCCAGTAGCCTTCTGGGACTACCCACGTACAATGAGCAGTTCTTC. Amino acids: CASSLLGLPTYNEQFF.

This clonotype was seen many times. CDR3 protein: CAWDWREGNTIYF. The CDR3, as DNA: TGTGCCTGGGACTGGCGTGAGGGAAACACCATATATTTT. J is TRBJ1-3 and V is TRBV30, with no clear D. The germline V and J ends were trimmed by 5 bases and 4 bases, with 12 bases remaining between them. This CDR3 is built from 13 residues. Germline CDR1 and CDR2: GTSNPN and SVGIG (reference sequence).

This clonotype was picked up many times. The chain employs TRBV9 and TRBJ2-1; TRBD2 matches at 7 bases. J was trimmed by 4 bases and V by 0 bases; bases with no gene match: 4. Germline CDR1 is SGDLS and CDR2 is YYNGEE. The CDR3 is made up of 15 amino acids. In nucleotides, the CDR3 is TGTGCCAGCAGCGTAGGGGCGGGAGTGTACAATGAGCAGTTCTTC. Protein product: CASSVGAGVYNEQFF.

This clonotype was picked up many times. The rearrangement links TRBV6-1 to TRBJ2-3; 9 nucleotides agree with TRBD1. The CDR3 is made up of 15 amino acids. With 5 bases clipped from V and 7 bases from J, the junction kept 10 bases outside the gene matches. CDR1 and CDR2 from the germline V gene are MNHNS and SASEGT. The CDR3 sequence: CASSQQRTGDHTQYF. As DNA, the CDR3 is TGTGCCAGCAGTCAACAAAGGACAGGGGATCATACGCAGTATTTT.

This clonotype has ten or more counts. The gene calls are TRBV20-1 and TRBJ2-3; TRBD2 agrees at 10 bases. Germline assignment: CDR1 DFQATT and CDR2 SNEGSKA (reference sequence). V lost 0 bases, J lost 6 bases, and 12 bases stayed unmatched. There are 17 residues in the CDR3. The CDR3 loop reads CSARDPGLATQGDTQYF. The CDR3 DNA is TGCAGTGCTAGAGATCCGGGACTAGCGACCCAGGGGGATACGCAGTATTTT.

This clonotype has at least ten counts. The chain has TRBV29-1 and TRBJ1-1, with no clear D. Germline-derived CDR1 and CDR2 are SQVTM and ANQGSEA. The V end was cut by 0 bases, the J end by 11 bases, with 16 bases between. The length of the CDR3 is 13 residues. The CDR3 DNA is TGCAGCGTTGAAGATCTGGACGTTTGGAGTGCTTTCTTT. This gives the protein CSVEDLDVWSAFF.

At least ten counts were recorded for this clonotype. This chain joins TRBV29-1 and TRBJ2-5; TRBD2 matches at 11 bases. Germline V gene lookup returns CDR1 SQVTM and CDR2 ANQGSEA. V shed 4 bases and J 4 bases; nucleotides not matched to a gene: 8. The CDR3 extends over 15 amino acids. CDR3 nucleotides: TGCAGCGTTGGGGGGGGGACTAGCGGTCGAGAGACCCAGTACTTC. As protein: CSVGGGTSGRETQYF.

This clonotype was detected many times. The chain employs TRBV2 and TRBJ1-1, with D perhaps matching TRBD1 (5 bases). Germline values: CDR1 SNHLY, CDR2 FYNNEI. The CDR3 length is 14 residues. With 6 bases removed from V and 3 bases from J, the gap between germline ends came to 14 bases. In DNA, the CDR3 is TGTGCCAGCAGGTGGGGGGGAGGGGACACTGAAGCTTTCTTT. It yields the protein CASRWGGGDTEAFF.

This clonotype was seen at least ten times. This sequence joins TRBV12-3 or TRBV12-4 and TRBJ2-1, with D perhaps matching TRBD1 or TRBD2 (5 bases each). Trimming pared 6 bases from V and 3 bases from J, leaving 15 bases between. The CDR3 is 15 residues long. CDR3 region: CASRLGGRGYNEQFF. The CDR3 region has the DNA TGTGCCAGCAGACTTGGGGGTAGGGGCTACAATGAGCAGTTCTTC.

This clonotype appeared many times. The V call is TRBV6-5, the J call TRBJ1-4; D is unclear. CDR3 size: 14 residues. The ends were cut back, 6 bases at V and 6 bases at J, with 14 bases in the middle. Germline V gene sequence: CDR1 MNHEY, CDR2 SVGAGI. Here the CDR3 DNA reads TGTGCCAGCAGGCGACTGTCGGTCGATGAAAAACTGTTTTTT. It translates to CASRRLSVDEKLFF.

This clonotype was counted at least ten times. This chain joins TRBV12-3 or TRBV12-4 and TRBJ2-1, with 8 bases that match TRBD2. V shed 7 bases and J 3 bases; nucleotides not matched to a gene: 8. The CDR3 consists of 15 residues. The CDR3 here is CASTLLAGLYNEQFF. Written as DNA, the CDR3 is TGTGCCAGCACGCTCCTAGCGGGCCTCTACAATGAGCAGTTCTTC.

To note about this clonotype: One base away lies a much larger clone, so this may be a sequencing read error. The chain recombines TRBV7-6 with TRBJ1-1; D remains ambiguous. Trimming took 2 bases from V and 5 from J, leaving 6 bases between them. Germline loops: CDR1 SGHVS, CDR2 FNYEAQ. The CDR3 contains 12 residues. The CDR3 nucleotides are TGTGCCAGCAGCTTATCTCCGACTGAAGCTTTCTTT. This codes for CASSLSPTEAFF.

This clonotype was observed at least ten times. The chain carries TRBV9 and TRBJ2-2; D is undetermined. CDR1 is SGDLS and CDR2 is YYNGEE in the germline V gene. This CDR3 region has 14 residues. V lost 4 bases to trimming and J lost 4 bases, with 11 bases between them. CDR3 sequence reads: CASSSSSSTGELFF. DNA for the CDR3: TGTGCCAGCAGCTCATCCAGTTCCACCGGGGAGCTGTTTTTT. The full variable domain, with the rest looked up from reference TRBV9 and TRBJ2-2, is DSGVTQTPKHLITATGQRVTLRCSPRSGDLSVYWYQQSLDQGLQFLIQYYNGEERAKGNILERFSAQQFPDLHSELNLSSLELGDSALYFCASSSSSSTGELFFGEGSRLTVL.

The table lists this clonotype with many counts. J is TRBJ2-7 and V is TRBV10-3, with TRBD2 matching over 9 bases. Germline V gene lookup returns CDR1 ENHRY and CDR2 SYGVKD. V was pared by 4 bases and J by 2 bases, with 9 bases of the junction left unmatched. The CDR3 is 16 residues long. The CDR3, as DNA: TGTGCCATCAGTGGTACGACTAGCGGAGGTCCCTACGAGCAGTACTTC. Protein: CAISGTTSGGPYEQYF.

This clonotype was seen many times. This chain connects TRBV6-5 to TRBJ2-3, with TRBD2 as a possible D gene (7 bases). Germline values: CDR1 MNHEY, CDR2 SVGAGI. CDR3 length: 18 residues. Trimming took off 6 bases at V and 1 base at J, with 23 bases between the two ends. The CDR3 reads CASSPSGGLAGGTDTQYF. CDR3 DNA: TGTGCCAGCAGCCCTAGCGGAGGATTAGCAGGGGGCACAGATACGCAGTATTTT.

This clonotype was counted at least ten times. This chain connects TRBV29-1 to TRBJ2-6; D is perhaps TRBD1 (6 bases). CDR1 is SQVTM and CDR2 is ANQGSEA in the germline V gene. This CDR3 has 14 amino acids. V shed 6 bases and J shed 3 bases, with 12 bases lying between them. The CDR3 nucleotides read TGCAGCGTACCACAGGGCGGTGGGGCCAACGTCCTGACTTTC. Protein: CSVPQGGGANVLTF.

This clonotype occurred many times. The chain is built from TRBV5-1 and TRBJ2-7; D tentatively reads TRBD1 or TRBD2 (5 bases each). This CDR3 comprises 14 residues. Germline assignment: CDR1 SGHRS and CDR2 YFSETQ. Deletions cut 7 bases from V and 2 bases from J, with 16 bases between. The CDR3 sequence is CASWPGAGAYEQYF. Here the CDR3 DNA reads TGCGCCAGCTGGCCCGGGGCAGGAGCCTACGAGCAGTACTTC.

To note about this clonotype: This may stem from a read error, because a much larger clone lies one nucleotide away. This rearrangement joins TRBV28 to TRBJ1-2, with D possibly being TRBD1 (5 bases). The length of the CDR3 is 13 residues. Looked up from germline, CDR1 is MDHEN and CDR2 is SYDVKM. V dropped 7 bases and J dropped 6 bases, with 15 bases sitting between them. The CDR3 DNA reads TGTGCCAGCATCGGACAAGGTCCCAATGGCTACACCTTC. This codes for CASIGQGPNGYTF.

In its sample, this clonotype was seen many times. The gene calls are TRBV27 and TRBJ2-2; 9 bases agree with TRBD1. CDR3 length: 14 residues. Trimming at V came to 3 bases and at J to 11 bases, leaving 7 bases not matched to a gene. Germline CDR1 MNHEY, CDR2 SMNVEV (reference sequence). The CDR3 DNA is TGTGCCAGCAGTTTGGACAGGGGAGTGCTAGAGCTGTTTTTT. Amino acid sequence: CASSLDRGVLELFF.

Many counts were recorded for this clonotype. This chain links TRBV6-5 with TRBJ2-5, with TRBD2 matching 13 bases. Germline V gene lookup returns CDR1 MNHEY and CDR2 SVGAGI. V was clipped by 2 bases and J by 5 bases; unmatched bases: 5. The CDR3 contains 16 residues. CDR3 coding DNA: TGTGCCAGCAGTTACGCCGGACTAGCGGGAGTGGAGACCCAGTACTTC. This translates into CASSYAGLAGVETQYF.